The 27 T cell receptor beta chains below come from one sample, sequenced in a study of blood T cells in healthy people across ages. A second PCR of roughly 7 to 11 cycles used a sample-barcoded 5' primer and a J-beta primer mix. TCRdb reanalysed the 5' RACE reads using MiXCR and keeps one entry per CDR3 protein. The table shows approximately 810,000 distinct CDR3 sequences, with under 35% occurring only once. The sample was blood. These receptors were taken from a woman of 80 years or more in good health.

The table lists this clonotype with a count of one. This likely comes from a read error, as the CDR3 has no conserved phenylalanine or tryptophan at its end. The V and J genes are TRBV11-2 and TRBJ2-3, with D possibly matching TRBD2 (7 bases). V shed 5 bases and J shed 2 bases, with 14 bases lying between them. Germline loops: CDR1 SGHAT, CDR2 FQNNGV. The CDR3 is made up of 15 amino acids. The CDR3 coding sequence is TGTGCCAGCAGCGTCGGAGGGGGGGTCACAGATACGCAGTATGTT. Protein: CASSVGGGVTDTQYV.

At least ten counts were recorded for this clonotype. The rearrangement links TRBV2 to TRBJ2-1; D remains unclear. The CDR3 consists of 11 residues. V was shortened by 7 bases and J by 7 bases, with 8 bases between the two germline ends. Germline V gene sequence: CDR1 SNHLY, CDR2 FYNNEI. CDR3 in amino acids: CASTYVNEQFF. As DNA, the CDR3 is TGTGCCAGCACCTACGTTAATGAGCAGTTCTTC. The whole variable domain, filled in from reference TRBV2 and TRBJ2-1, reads EPEVTQTPSHQVTQMGQEVILRCVPISNHLYFYWYRQILGQKVEFLVSFYNNEISEKSEIFDDQFSVERPDGSNFTLKIRSTKLEDSAMYFCASTYVNEQFFGPGTRLTVL.

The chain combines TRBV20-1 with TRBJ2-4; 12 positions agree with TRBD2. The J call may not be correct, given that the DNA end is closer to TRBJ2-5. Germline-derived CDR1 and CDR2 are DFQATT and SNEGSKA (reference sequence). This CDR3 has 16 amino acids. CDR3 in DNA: TGCAGTGCTAGAGATTGGCTAGCGGGGGGGAAAGAGACCCAGTACTTC. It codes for CSARDWLAGGKETQYF.

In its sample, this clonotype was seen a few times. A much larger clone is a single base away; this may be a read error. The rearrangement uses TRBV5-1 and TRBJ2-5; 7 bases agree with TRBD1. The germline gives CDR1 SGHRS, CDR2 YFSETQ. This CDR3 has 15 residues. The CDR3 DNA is TGCGCCAGCAGCCGTCGACAGGGCACCCAAGAGACCCATTACTTC. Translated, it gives CASSRRQGTQETHYF.

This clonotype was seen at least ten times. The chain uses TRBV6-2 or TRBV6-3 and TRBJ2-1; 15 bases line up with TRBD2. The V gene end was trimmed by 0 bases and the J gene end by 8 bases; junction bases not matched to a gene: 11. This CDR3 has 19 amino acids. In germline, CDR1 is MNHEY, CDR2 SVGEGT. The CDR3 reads CASSYSPGLAGGPGYEQFF. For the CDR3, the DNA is TGTGCCAGCAGTTACTCGCCGGGACTAGCGGGGGGTCCGGGATATGAGCAGTTCTTC.

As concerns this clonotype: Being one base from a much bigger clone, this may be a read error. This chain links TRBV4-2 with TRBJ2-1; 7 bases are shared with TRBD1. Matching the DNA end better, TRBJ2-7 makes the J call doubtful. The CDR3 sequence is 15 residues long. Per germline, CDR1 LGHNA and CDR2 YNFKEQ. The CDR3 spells CASSPEQGRYNEQYF. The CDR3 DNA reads TGTGCCAGCAGCCCAGAACAGGGGCGTTACAATGAGCAGTACTTC.

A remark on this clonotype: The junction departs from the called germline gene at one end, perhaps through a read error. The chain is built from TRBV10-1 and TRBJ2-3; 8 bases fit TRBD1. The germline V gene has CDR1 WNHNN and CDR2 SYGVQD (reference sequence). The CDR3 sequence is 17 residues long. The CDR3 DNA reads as TGCGCCAGCAGTGAGGGTGCCAGGGGGCAACTCACAGGTACGCAGTATTTT. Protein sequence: CASSEGARGQLTGTQYF.

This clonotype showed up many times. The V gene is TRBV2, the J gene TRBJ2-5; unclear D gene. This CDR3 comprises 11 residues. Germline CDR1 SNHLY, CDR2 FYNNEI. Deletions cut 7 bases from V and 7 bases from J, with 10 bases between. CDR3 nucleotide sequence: TGTGCCAGCACGTTTCTTGGGACCCAGTACTTC. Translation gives CASTFLGTQYF.

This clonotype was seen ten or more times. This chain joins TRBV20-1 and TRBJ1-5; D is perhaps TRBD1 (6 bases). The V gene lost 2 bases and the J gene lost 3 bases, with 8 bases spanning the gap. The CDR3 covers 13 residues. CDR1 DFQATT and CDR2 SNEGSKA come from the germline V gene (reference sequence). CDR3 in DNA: TGCAGTGCTAGAACAGGGATCAATCAGCCCCAGCATTTT. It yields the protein CSARTGINQPQHF.

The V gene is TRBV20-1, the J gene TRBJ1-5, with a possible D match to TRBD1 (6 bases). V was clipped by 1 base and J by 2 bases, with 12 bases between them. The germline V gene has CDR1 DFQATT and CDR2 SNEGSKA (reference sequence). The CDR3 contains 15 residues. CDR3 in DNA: TGCAGTGCTAGAGTGGGGGGCAACGGCAATCAGCCCCAGCATTTT. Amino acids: CSARVGGNGNQPQHF.

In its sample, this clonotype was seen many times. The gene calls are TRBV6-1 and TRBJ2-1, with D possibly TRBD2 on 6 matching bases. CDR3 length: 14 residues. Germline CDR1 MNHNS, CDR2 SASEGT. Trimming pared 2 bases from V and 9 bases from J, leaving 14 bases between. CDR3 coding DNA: TGTGCCAGCAGTGAATTGGGGGGAACAACTGAGCAGTTCTTC. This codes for CASSELGGTTEQFF.

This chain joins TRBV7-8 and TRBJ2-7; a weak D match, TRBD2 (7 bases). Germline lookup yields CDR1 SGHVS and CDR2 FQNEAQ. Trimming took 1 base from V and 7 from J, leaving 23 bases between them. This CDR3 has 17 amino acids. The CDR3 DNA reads TGTGCCAGCAGCTTAGTGGGTGGGGGGGCCGCAAGGTATGAGCAGTACTTC. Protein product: CASSLVGGGAARYEQYF.

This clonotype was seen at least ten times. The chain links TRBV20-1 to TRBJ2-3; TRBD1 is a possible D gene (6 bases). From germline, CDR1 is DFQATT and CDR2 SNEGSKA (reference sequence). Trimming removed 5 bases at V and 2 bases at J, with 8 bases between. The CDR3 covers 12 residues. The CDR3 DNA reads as TGCAGTGCTGTGGGACACACAGATACGCAGTATTTT. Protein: CSAVGHTDTQYF.

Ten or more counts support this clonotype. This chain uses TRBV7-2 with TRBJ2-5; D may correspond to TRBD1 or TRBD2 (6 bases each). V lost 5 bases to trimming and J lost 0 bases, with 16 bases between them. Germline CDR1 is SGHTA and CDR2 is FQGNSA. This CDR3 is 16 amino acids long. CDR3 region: CASSHRGPQYQETQYF. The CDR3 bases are TGTGCCAGCAGCCATCGGGGGCCCCAGTACCAAGAGACCCAGTACTTC.

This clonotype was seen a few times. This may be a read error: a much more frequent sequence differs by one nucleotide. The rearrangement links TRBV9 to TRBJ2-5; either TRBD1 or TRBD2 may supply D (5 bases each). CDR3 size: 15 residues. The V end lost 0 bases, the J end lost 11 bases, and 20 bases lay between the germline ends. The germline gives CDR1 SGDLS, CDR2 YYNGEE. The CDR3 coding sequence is TGTGCCAGCAGCGTAGATGAGGGGACGTACAATGAGCAGTACTTC. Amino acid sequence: CASSVDEGTYNEQYF.

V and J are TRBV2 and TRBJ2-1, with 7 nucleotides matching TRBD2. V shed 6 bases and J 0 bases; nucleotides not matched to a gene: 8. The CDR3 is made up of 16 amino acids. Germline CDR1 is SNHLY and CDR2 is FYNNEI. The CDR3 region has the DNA TGTGCCAGCAGGCAGCTCCGCGGGGGCTCCTACAATGAGCAGTTCTTC. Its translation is CASRQLRGGSYNEQFF.

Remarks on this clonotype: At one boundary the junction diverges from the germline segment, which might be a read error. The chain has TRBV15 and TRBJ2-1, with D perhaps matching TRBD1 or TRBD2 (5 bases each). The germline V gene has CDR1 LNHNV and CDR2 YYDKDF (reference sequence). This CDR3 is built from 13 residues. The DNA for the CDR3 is TGTACCACCAGCAGACTCCAGGGACGCGAGCAGTTCTTC. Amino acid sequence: CTTSRLQGREQFF.

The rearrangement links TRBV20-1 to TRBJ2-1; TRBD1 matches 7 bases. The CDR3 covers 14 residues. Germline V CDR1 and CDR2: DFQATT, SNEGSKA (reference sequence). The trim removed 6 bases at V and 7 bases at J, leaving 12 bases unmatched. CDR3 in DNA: TGCAGTGCCCCCGGGTACAGGGGATGGAATGAGCAGTTCTTC. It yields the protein CSAPGYRGWNEQFF.

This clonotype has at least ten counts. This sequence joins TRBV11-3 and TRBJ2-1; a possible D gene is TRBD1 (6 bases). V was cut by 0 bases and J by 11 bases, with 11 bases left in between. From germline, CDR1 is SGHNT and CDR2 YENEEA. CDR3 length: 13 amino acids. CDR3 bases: TGTGCCAGCAGCTTAGACGTGGACAGTCAGCAGTTCTTC. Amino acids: CASSLDVDSQQFF.

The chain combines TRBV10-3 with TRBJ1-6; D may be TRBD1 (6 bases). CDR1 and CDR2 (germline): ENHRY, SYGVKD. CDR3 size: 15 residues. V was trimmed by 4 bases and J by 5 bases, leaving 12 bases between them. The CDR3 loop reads CAISGGAPNNSPLHF. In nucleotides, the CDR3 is TGTGCCATCAGTGGGGGGGCGCCGAATAATTCACCCCTCCACTTT.

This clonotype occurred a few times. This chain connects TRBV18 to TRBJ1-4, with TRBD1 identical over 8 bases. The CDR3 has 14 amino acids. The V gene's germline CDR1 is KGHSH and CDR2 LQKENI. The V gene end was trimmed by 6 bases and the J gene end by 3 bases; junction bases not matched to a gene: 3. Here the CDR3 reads CASSLRGPNEKLFF. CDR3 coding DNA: TGTGCCAGCTCGCTCAGGGGGCCTAATGAAAAACTGTTTTTT.

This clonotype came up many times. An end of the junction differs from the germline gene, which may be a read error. DNA of the CDR3: TGTGCCAGCAGTCGCAGCGGGGGTAGCACAAATACGCAGTATTTT. Protein product: CASSRSGGSTNTQYF. This sequence joins TRBV6-5 and TRBJ2-3, with 8 bases lining up with TRBD2. Germline V gene lookup returns CDR1 MNHEY and CDR2 SVGAGI. The CDR3 contains 15 residues.

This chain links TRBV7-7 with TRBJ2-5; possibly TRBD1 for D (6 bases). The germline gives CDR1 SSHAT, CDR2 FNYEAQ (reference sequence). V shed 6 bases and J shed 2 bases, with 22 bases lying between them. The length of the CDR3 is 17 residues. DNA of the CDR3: TGTGCCAGCAGTTTCCGACAGGCCCGGGCCCTACAAGAGACCCAGTACTTC. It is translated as CASSFRQARALQETQYF.

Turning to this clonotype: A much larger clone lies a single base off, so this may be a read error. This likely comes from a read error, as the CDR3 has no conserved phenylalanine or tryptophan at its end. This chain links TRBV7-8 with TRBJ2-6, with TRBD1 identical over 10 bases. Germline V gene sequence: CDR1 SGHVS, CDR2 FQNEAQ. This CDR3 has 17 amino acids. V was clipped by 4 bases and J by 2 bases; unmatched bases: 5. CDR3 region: CASSSGQGKPGANVLTC. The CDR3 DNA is TGTGCCAGCAGCTCGGGACAGGGGAAGCCTGGGGCCAACGTCCTGACTTGC.

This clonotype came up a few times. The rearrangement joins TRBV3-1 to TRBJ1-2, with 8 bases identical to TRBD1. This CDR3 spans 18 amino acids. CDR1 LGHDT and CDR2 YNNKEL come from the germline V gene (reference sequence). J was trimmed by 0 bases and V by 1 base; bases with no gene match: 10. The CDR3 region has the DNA TGTGCCAGCAGCCAAGCCGACAGGGGACTCTCATCTAACTATGGCTACACCTTC. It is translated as CASSQADRGLSSNYGYTF.

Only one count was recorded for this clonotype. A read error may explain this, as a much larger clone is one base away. In DNA form, the CDR3 reads TGTGCCAGCAACTTCCTAGCGGGGAACACAGATACGCAGTATTTT. This sequence encodes CASNFLAGNTDTQYF. The chain is built from TRBV7-9 and TRBJ2-3; 9 nucleotides match TRBD2. The V gene end was trimmed by 7 bases and the J gene end by 2 bases; junction bases not matched to a gene: 7. The CDR3 runs to 15 residues. Germline CDR1 is SEHNR and CDR2 is FQNEAQ (reference sequence). Supplemented by reference TRBV7-9 and TRBJ2-3, the full variable domain reads DTGVSQNPRHKITKRGQNVTFRCDPISEHNRLYWYRQTLGQGPEFLTYFQNEAQLEKSRLLSDRFSAERPKGSFSTLEIQRTEQGDSAMYLCASNFLAGNTDTQYFGPGTRLTVL.

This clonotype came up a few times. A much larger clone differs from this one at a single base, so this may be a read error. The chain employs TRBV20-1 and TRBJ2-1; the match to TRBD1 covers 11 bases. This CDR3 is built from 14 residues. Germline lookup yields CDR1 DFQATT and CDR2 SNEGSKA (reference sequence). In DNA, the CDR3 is TGCAGTGCCAGGACAGGGGGCCCCTACAATGAGCGGTTCTTC. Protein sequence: CSARTGGPYNERFF.